This entry describes one TCR beta chain. What this receptor recognizes is not known. No base qualities exist here, and no much larger clone lies one base off it. Patients with autoimmune disease history or receiving systemic immunosuppression were excluded from the trial. Peripheral blood for TCR sequencing was collected from all dose cohorts at baseline, on cycle 4 day 1, and on cycle 7 day 1. Samples came from an open-label, multicenter, first-in-human phase I dose-escalation trial of ivuxolimab. Adults with locally advanced or metastatic melanoma, renal cell, hepatocellular, or head and neck squamous cell carcinoma were enrolled in the trial. Before TCR sequencing, CD4+ and CD8+ T cells were separately sorted from peripheral blood. Ends trimmed: V by 3 bases, J by 3 bases; bases unmatched to a gene: 12. From its cysteine to its phenylalanine, the CDR3 spans 17 amino acids. Just the 51-base CDR3 DNA is kept, in frame starting at base 1. CDR1 SGHTA and CDR2 FQGNSA were looked up in the germline V gene.

This entry comes from a study of OX40 agonist ivuxolimab in advanced cancers. Study-level background: Ivuxolimab was a fully human IgG2 agonistic monoclonal antibody targeting the costimulatory receptor OX40 (CD134). The monotherapy dose-escalation portion (N of about 49 patients) of the phase I ivuxolimab trial is reported in the paper. Intravenous ivuxolimab was administered to patients every 2 weeks at six dose levels: 0.01, 0.1, 0.3, 1.5, 3 and 10 mg/kg. A male proportion of under 85% and a mean age of 60 years, ranging from about 23 to 79, were recorded for the dose-escalation cohort. Partial responses were achieved by three dose-escalation patients, of whom one had hepatocellular carcinoma and two had cutaneous melanoma. Of the roughly 51 patients in dose escalation, about 20 had hepatocellular carcinoma, about 15 had melanoma, 9 had renal cell carcinoma and 9 had head and neck cancer. The purpose of peripheral TCRbeta sequencing was to test whether ivuxolimab changed TCR sequence diversity and led to clonal T-cell expansion. Prior anti-PD-1, anti-PD-L1 or anti-CTLA-4 therapy was permitted, and approximately 40% of dose-escalation patients had received checkpoint inhibitors. Paper-wide results and their limitations: At doses of 0.1 to 3.0 mg/kg, clonal expansion of both CD4+ and CD8+ blood T cells was observed from baseline to week 6. In the 0.1-3.0 mg/kg groups, partial responders had among the lowest normalized peripheral clonal expansion, particularly in CD8+ T cells. The antigen specificity of the peripheral T cells that underwent clonal expansion was not determined. Low levels of normalized T-cell clonal expansion were also shown by some nonresponding patients. On average, CD8+ T cells showed more expanded clones than CD4+ T cells after ivuxolimab.

To sequence the TCRbeta CDR3 region, genomic DNA was isolated from the sorted cells. The immunoSEQ Assay was used for sequencing of TCRbeta CDR3 regions. TCRdb re-hosts the immuneACCESS table, in-frame sequences only. Its copies lack some clones; in the studies checked, an unresolved V gene accounts for under half of them, and the cause for the rest is not known. The sample profile shows tens of thousands of clones; roughly nine tenths of them were found once. The ten largest clones capture roughly 40% of the sample. The source material was CD4+ or CD8+ T cells sorted from blood, sampled in a trial of the OX40 agonist ivuxolimab. The receptor comes from an adult with an advanced solid tumor such as melanoma, head and neck, liver or kidney cancer. The chain is made from TRBV7-2 and TRBJ2-7, and TRBD2 matches 9 of the central bases. The nucleotide sequence is TGTGCCAGCAGCTTCTCGGGCCTAGCGGGAACAGTCTACGAGCAGTACTTC. Translated, this is CASSFSGLAGTVYEQYF.